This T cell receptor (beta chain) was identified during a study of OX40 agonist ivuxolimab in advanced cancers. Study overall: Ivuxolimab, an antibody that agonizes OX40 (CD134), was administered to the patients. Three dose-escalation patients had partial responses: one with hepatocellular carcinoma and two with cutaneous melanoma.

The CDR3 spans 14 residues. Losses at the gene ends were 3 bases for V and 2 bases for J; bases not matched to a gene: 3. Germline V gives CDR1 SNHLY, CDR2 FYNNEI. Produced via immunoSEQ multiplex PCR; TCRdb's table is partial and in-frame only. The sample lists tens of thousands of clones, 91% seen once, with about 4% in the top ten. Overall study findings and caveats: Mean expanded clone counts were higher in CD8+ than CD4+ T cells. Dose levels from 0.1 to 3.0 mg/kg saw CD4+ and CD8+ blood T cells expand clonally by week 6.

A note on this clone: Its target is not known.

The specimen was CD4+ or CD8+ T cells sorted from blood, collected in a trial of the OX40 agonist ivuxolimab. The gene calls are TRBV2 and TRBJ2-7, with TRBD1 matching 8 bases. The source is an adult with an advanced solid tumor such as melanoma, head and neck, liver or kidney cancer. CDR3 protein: CASSDYRGTYEQYV. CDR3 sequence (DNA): TGTGCCAGCAGTGACTACAGGGGGACCTACGAGCAGTACGTC.